What follows describes a single T cell receptor beta chain. This table comes from immunoSEQ multiplex PCR, and its TCRdb copy is limited to in-frame clones, with some not included. Of 110,000 to 150,000 clones listed, 70% to 90% are singletons. The ends lost 4 bases at V and 8 bases at J; junction bases unmatched: 16. The CDR3 totals 17 residues. CDR1 MNHNS and CDR2 SASEGT come from the germline V gene. This sample was included in a study of blood T cell repertoires in COVID-19. Study information: Both acute and convalescent COVID-19 samples were obtained from the United States, Italy and Spain. PBMCs, B-cell-depleted T cells, or T cells were the source of the cDNA or gDNA that made up the material.

This receptor was identified in a man aged 45-60 years who had recovered from COVID-19. The sample taken for sequencing was PBMCs or T cells enriched from blood (not recorded which). V gene TRBV6-1 combines with J gene TRBJ2-1; TRBD2 matches at 8 bases. CDR3 sequence: CASSGRGSGSSTYEQFF. In DNA, the CDR3 is TGTGCCAGCAGTGGGAGGGGGAGCGGGAGTTCCACCTATGAGCAGTTCTTC.